Each of the 2 T cell receptor beta chains below was sequenced from the same sample in a study of blood T cell repertoires in COVID-19. Clones were read by immunoSEQ multiplex PCR, and TCRdb kept only the in-frame ones, dropping some. The profile shows some 200,000 clones, 85% to 90% of them singletons. The sample consisted of peripheral blood. All receptors derive from a woman between 18 and 29 years old who had recovered from COVID-19.

This clone was seen just once. V usage is TRBV7-2 and J usage is TRBJ1-1; D might be TRBD1 (5 bases). The V and J ends lost 5 bases and 1 base respectively, with 11 bases between them. The CDR3 totals 14 residues. In germline, CDR1 is SGHTA, CDR2 FQGNSA. The CDR3 reads CASSRGGTNTEAFF. In nucleotides, the CDR3 is TGTGCCAGCAGCCGTGGGGGGACGAACACTGAAGCTTTCTTT.

The V and J genes are TRBV27 and TRBJ1-1; D uncertain. CDR3 length: 16 amino acids. Germline CDR1 MNHEY, CDR2 SMNVEV (reference sequence). With 8 bases removed from V and 0 bases from J, the gap between germline ends came to 19 bases. CDR3 sequence reads: CASGFFPGVMNTEAFF. CDR3 in DNA: TGTGCCAGCGGATTTTTTCCGGGAGTTATGAACACTGAAGCTTTCTTT.